One and the same sample provided the 20 T cell receptor beta chains below, sequenced in a study of T cell responses to AZD1222 COVID-19 vaccine. Clones were read by immunoSEQ multiplex PCR, and TCRdb kept only the in-frame ones, dropping some. The sample lists about 150,000 clones, about 88% occurring once. The sample here was peripheral blood, taken after recovery from COVID-19. All receptors come from an adult who had recovered from COVID-19.

This chain joins TRBV9 and TRBJ2-7; D may be TRBD1 (5 bases). V was clipped by 0 bases and J by 1 base, with 11 bases between them. This CDR3 region has 15 residues. CDR1 and CDR2 from the germline V gene are SGDLS and YYNGEE. In nucleotides, the CDR3 is TGTGCCAGCAGCGTAGGGCCAGGGATTTCCTACGAGCAGTACTTC. Translated: CASSVGPGISYEQYF.

The rearrangement joins TRBV12-3 or TRBV12-4 to TRBJ1-1; D unclear. V was cut by 6 bases and J by 7 bases, with 15 bases left in between. The CDR3 extends over 13 amino acids. CDR3: CASSQKGGLEAFF. CDR3 nucleotide sequence: TGTGCCAGCAGCCAAAAAGGAGGCCTTGAAGCTTTCTTT.

V usage is TRBV7-2 and J usage is TRBJ2-1; 9 nucleotides match TRBD2. CDR3 length: 16 amino acids. Germline-derived CDR1 and CDR2 are SGHTA and FQGNSA. Trimming took 0 bases from V and 4 from J; bases not matched to a gene: 4. The CDR3 loop is CASSLAASGGYNEQFF. The CDR3 nucleotides read TGTGCCAGCAGCTTAGCAGCCAGCGGGGGGTACAATGAGCAGTTCTTC.

This chain links TRBV2 with TRBJ1-3; D is uncertain. The V end was cut by 2 bases, the J end by 0 bases, with 8 bases between. The length of the CDR3 is 15 residues. CDR1 is SNHLY, CDR2 FYNNEI, per germline. CDR3 in amino acids: CASSEYGSSGNTIYF. The CDR3 DNA reads as TGTGCCAGCAGTGAATACGGATCCTCTGGAAACACCATATATTTT.

V usage is TRBV9 and J usage is TRBJ2-1, with TRBD2 matching over 7 bases. Germline V CDR1 and CDR2: SGDLS, YYNGEE. V shed 3 bases and J 8 bases; nucleotides not matched to a gene: 2. The CDR3 has 12 residues. The CDR3 DNA is TGTGCCAGCAGCGAGGGGAGGGATGAGCAGTTCTTC. Its protein product is CASSEGRDEQFF.

The chain carries TRBV6-1 and TRBJ2-3; 12 bases are a match to TRBD2. CDR1 MNHNS and CDR2 SASEGT come from the germline V gene. With 4 bases clipped from V and 3 bases from J, the junction kept 5 bases outside the gene matches. The CDR3 runs to 16 residues. CDR3 bases: TGTGCCAGCAGTGCAACTAGCGGGAGGAGAACAGATACGCAGTATTTT. Protein sequence: CASSATSGRRTDTQYF.

CDR3 residues: CASRDRGQGYTF. Here the CDR3 DNA reads TGTGCCAGCAGGGACAGGGGGCAAGGCTACACCTTC. The chain employs TRBV25-1 and TRBJ1-2, with 11 bases lining up with TRBD1. There are 12 residues in the CDR3. Per the germline V gene, CDR1 is MGHDK and CDR2 is SYGVNS. V was clipped by 6 bases and J by 8 bases; unmatched bases: 2.

The chain uses TRBV2 and TRBJ1-2, with unresolved D. Germline V gives CDR1 SNHLY, CDR2 FYNNEI. The CDR3 spans 14 residues. Between the trimmed V and J ends, which lost 9 bases and 4 bases, there was a span of 18 bases. CDR3 nucleotide sequence: TGTGCCAGTCCAGGCAAGGTAGTAGGCTATGGCTACACCTTC. Encoded protein: CASPGKVVGYGYTF.

V is TRBV7-2 and J is TRBJ1-2; D is ambiguous. Trimming cost V 3 bases and J 4 bases, with 6 bases left between them. CDR1 SGHTA and CDR2 FQGNSA come from the germline V gene. The CDR3 extends over 12 amino acids. CDR3 in DNA: TGTGCCAGCAGCTTGCCAGGCTATGGCTACACCTTC. This sequence encodes CASSLPGYGYTF.

This chain uses TRBV6-2 or TRBV6-3 with TRBJ1-1; 10 nucleotides agree with TRBD1. V lost 4 bases, J lost 3 bases, and 14 bases stayed unmatched. This CDR3 contains 18 residues. Germline loops: CDR1 MNHEY, CDR2 SVGEGT. The CDR3 loop is CASSSPDRGQRGDTEAFF. DNA of the CDR3: TGTGCCAGCAGTTCTCCCGACAGGGGGCAAAGAGGGGACACTGAAGCTTTCTTT.

The genes are TRBV5-1 and TRBJ2-3; 11 nucleotides agree with TRBD2. The CDR3 has 17 residues. V shed 4 bases, J shed 0 bases, and the junction held 7 bases outside the gene matches. In germline, CDR1 is SGHRS, CDR2 YFSETQ. CDR3 residues: CASSTSGLAASTDTQYF. CDR3 nucleotides: TGCGCCAGCAGCACATCGGGACTAGCGGCTAGCACAGATACGCAGTATTTT.

The rearrangement links TRBV5-4 to TRBJ2-3, with 14 bases aligning to TRBD2. V gave up 4 bases and J gave up 1 base; unmatched junction bases: 5. Germline V CDR1 and CDR2: SGHNT, YYREEE (reference sequence). CDR3 size: 17 residues. In DNA, the CDR3 is TGTGCCAGCAGCACCGGGACTAGCGGGGGCCGCACAGATACGCAGTATTTT. Translation: CASSTGTSGGRTDTQYF.

The chain combines TRBV29-1 with TRBJ2-7; 7 bases map to TRBD1. V trimming: 4 bases; J trimming: 3 bases; junction bases outside the gene matches: 3. The length of the CDR3 is 12 residues. The germline V gene encodes CDR1 SQVTM and CDR2 ANQGSEA. CDR3: CSVAQGVYEQYF. CDR3 nucleotide sequence: TGCAGCGTTGCCCAGGGGGTCTACGAGCAGTACTTC.

This chain connects TRBV7-2 to TRBJ1-1; 11 positions match TRBD1. The ends lost 1 base at V and 0 bases at J; junction bases unmatched: 10. The CDR3 runs 19 residues. Germline lookup yields CDR1 SGHTA and CDR2 FQGNSA. The CDR3 sequence: CASSLGGGTGGLMNTEAFF. Here the CDR3 DNA reads TGTGCCAGCAGCTTAGGGGGGGGGACAGGGGGGCTCATGAACACTGAAGCTTTCTTT.

The gene calls are TRBV5-4 and TRBJ2-2; 12 nucleotides align to TRBD2. The CDR3 has 16 amino acids. Germline trimming cut 4 bases from V and 4 bases from J; bases unmatched to any gene: 5. The germline V gene has CDR1 SGHNT and CDR2 YYREEE (reference sequence). CDR3 sequence (DNA): TGTGCCAGCAGCCCCCCTAGCGGGAGGGTCACCGGGGAGCTGTTTTTT. Residues: CASSPPSGRVTGELFF.

V and J are TRBV12-3 or TRBV12-4 and TRBJ1-1; D might be TRBD1 (5 bases). There are 13 residues in the CDR3. V was cut by 6 bases and J by 4 bases, with 12 bases left in between. Here the CDR3 DNA reads TGTGCCAGCAGCCCCCGGGGCCCCACTGAAGCTTTCTTT. Protein product: CASSPRGPTEAFF.

The chain recombines TRBV19 with TRBJ2-5; 7 bases map to TRBD1. V trimming: 3 bases; J trimming: 5 bases; junction bases outside the gene matches: 15. This CDR3 has 17 residues. Germline V gene data show CDR1 as LNHDA and CDR2 as SQIVND (reference sequence). The CDR3 spells CASSISRAGGVGETQYF. The DNA of the CDR3 is TGTGCCAGTAGTATTTCTAGGGCAGGGGGAGTCGGGGAGACCCAGTACTTC.

V and J are TRBV7-9 and TRBJ1-1; D remains ambiguous. V lost 5 bases and J lost 11, with 18 bases in between. CDR1 and CDR2 from the germline V gene are SEHNR and FQNEAQ (reference sequence). CDR3 length: 13 amino acids. CDR3 protein: CASSRDPIAAAFF. The DNA of the CDR3 is TGTGCCAGCAGCCGCGACCCGATCGCGGCTGCTTTCTTT. Full variable domain (rest looked up from reference TRBV7-9 and TRBJ1-1): DTGVSQNPRHKITKRGQNVTFRCDPISEHNRLYWYRQTLGQGPEFLTYFQNEAQLEKSRLLSDRFSAERPKGSFSTLEIQRTEQGDSAMYLCASSRDPIAAAFFGQGTRLTVV.

The rearrangement uses TRBV5-1 and TRBJ1-2; D not certain. Germline lookup yields CDR1 SGHRS and CDR2 YFSETQ. The CDR3 consists of 14 residues. V dropped 0 bases and J dropped 5 bases, with 11 bases sitting between them. The CDR3 sequence: CASSLAGQEYGYTF. CDR3 DNA sequence: TGCGCCAGCAGCTTGGCCGGCCAGGAGTATGGCTACACCTTC.

This clone was counted once. The chain combines TRBV6-5 with TRBJ2-1; 13 bases match TRBD2. Germline CDR1 and CDR2: MNHEY and SVGAGI. This CDR3 spans 14 amino acids. Unmatched junction bases numbered 1, after V lost 7 bases and J lost 4 bases. The CDR3 reads CASMTSGGYNEQFF. DNA of the CDR3: TGTGCCAGCATGACTAGCGGGGGGTACAATGAGCAGTTCTTC.